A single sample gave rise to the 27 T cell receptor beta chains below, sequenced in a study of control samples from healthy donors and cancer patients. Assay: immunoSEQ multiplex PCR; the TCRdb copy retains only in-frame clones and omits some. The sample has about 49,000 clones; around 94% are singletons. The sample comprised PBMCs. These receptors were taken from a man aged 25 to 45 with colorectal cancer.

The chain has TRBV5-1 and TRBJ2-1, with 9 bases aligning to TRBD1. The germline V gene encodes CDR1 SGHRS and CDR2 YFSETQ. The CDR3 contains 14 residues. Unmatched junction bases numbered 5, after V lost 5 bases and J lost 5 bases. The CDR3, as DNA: TGCGCCAGCAGGTACGGGACAGGGAACAATGAGCAGTTCTTC. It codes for CASRYGTGNNEQFF.

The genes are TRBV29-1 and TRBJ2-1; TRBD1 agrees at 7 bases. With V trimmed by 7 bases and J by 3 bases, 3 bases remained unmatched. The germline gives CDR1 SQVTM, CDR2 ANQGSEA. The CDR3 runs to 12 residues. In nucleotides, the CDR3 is TGCAGCGGACAGGGCTACTACAATGAGCAGTTCTTC. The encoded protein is CSGQGYYNEQFF.

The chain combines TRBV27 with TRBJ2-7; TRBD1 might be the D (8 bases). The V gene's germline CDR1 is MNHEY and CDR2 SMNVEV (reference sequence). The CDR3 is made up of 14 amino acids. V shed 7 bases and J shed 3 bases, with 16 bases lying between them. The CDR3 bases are TGTGCCAGCAACACAGGGGGGGCCCTCTACGAGCAGTACTTC. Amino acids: CASNTGGALYEQYF.

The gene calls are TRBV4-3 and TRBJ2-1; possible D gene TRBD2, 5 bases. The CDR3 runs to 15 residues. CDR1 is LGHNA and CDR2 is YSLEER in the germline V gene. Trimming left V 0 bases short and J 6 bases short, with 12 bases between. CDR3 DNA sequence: TGCGCCAGCAGCCAAGATACGAGGAGGAGCAATGAGCAGTTCTTC. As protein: CASSQDTRRSNEQFF.

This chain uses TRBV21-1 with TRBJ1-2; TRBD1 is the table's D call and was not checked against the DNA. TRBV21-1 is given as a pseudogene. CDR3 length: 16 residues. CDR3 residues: CASSKGQGGGDYGYTF. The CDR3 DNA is TGTGCCAGCAGCAAAGGGCAGGGTGGTGGTGACTATGGCTACACCTTC.

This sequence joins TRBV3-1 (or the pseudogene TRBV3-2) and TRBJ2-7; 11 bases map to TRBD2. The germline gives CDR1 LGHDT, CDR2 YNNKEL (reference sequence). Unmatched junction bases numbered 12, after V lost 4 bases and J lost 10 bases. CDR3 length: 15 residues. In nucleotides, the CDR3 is TGTGCCAGCAGCCCCCGCCAGACTAGCGGGGCTCTACAGTACTTC. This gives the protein CASSPRQTSGALQYF.

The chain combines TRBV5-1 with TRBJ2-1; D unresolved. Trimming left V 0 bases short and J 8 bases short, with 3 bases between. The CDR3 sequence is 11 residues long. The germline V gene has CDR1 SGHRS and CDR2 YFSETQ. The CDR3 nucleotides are TGCGCCAGCAGCTTGGCCTATGAGCAGTTCTTC. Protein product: CASSLAYEQFF.

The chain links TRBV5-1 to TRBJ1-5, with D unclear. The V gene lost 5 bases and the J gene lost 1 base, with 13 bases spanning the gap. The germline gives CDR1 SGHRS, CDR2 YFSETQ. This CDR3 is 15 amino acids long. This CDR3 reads CASSIAAGSNQPQHF. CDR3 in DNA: TGCGCCAGCAGTATAGCAGCCGGGAGCAATCAGCCCCAGCATTTT.

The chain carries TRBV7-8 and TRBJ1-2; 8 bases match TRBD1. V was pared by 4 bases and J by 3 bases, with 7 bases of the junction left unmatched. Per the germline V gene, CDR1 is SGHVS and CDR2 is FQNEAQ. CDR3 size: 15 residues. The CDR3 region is CASSSGQGGDYGYTF. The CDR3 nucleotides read TGTGCCAGCAGCTCCGGACAGGGAGGGGACTATGGCTACACCTTC. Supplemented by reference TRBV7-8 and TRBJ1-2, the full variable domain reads GAGVSQSPRYKVAKRGQDVALRCDPISGHVSLFWYQQALGQGPEFLTYFQNEAQLDKSGLPSDRFFAERPEGSVSTLKIQRTQQEDSAVYLCASSSGQGGDYGYTFGSGTRLTVV.

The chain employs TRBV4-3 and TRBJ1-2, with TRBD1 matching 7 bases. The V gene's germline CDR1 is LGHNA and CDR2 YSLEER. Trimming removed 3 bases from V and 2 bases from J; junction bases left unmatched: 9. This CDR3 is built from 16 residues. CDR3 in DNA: TGCGCCAGCAGCCACGGGCCGGCGGACAGGAACTATGGCTACACCTTC. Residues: CASSHGPADRNYGYTF.

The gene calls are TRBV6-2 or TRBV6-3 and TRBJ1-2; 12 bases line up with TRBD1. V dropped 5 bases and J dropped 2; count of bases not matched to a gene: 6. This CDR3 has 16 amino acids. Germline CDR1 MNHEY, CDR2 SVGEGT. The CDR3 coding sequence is TGTGCCAGCAGTCAGCCGGGACAGGGGGCAAACTATGGCTACACCTTC. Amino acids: CASSQPGQGANYGYTF.

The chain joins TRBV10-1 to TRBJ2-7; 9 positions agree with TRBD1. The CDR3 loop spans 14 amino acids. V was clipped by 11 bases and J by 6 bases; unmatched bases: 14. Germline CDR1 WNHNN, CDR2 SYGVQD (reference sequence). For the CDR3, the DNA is TGCGCCGGAACCCTACAGGGGGCGCGGGGCGAGCAGTACGTC. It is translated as CAGTLQGARGEQYV.

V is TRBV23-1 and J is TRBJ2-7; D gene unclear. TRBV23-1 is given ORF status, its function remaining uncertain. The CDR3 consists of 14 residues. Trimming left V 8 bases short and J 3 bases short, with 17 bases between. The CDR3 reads CASPVFCLLYEQYV. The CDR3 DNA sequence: TGCGCCAGCCCGGTGTTTTGTCTACTCTACGAGCAGTACGTC.

The CDR3 nucleotides read TGTGCCAGCAGCTTACAAGGGATGGACGAGCAGTACTTC. This translates into CASSLQGMDEQYF. The genes are TRBV5-4 and TRBJ2-7; D call uncertain. Per the germline V gene, CDR1 is SGHNT and CDR2 is YYREEE (reference sequence). This CDR3 region has 13 residues. V was shortened by 2 bases and J by 5 bases, with 11 bases between the two germline ends. Full variable domain (rest looked up from reference TRBV5-4 and TRBJ2-7): ETGVTQSPTHLIKTRGQQVTLRCSSQSGHNTVSWYQQALGQGPQFIFQYYREEENGRGNFPPRFSGLQFPNYSSELNVNALELDDSALYLCASSLQGMDEQYFGPGTRLTVT.

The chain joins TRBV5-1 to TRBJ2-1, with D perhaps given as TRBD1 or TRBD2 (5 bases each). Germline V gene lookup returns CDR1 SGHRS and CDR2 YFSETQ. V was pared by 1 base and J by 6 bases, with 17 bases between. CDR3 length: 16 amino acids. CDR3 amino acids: CASSLLTGTSSNEQFF. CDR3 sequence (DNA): TGCGCCAGCAGCTTGTTAACCGGGACGTCTAGCAATGAGCAGTTCTTC.

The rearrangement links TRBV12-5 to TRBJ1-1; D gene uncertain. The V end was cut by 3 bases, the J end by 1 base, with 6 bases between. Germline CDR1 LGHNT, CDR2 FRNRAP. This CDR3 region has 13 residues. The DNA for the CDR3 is TGTGCTAGTGGTTTAAAAGGGAACACTGAAGCTTTCTTT. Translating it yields CASGLKGNTEAFF. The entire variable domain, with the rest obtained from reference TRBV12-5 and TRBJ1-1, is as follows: DARVTQTPRHKVTEMGQEVTMRCQPILGHNTVFWYRQTMMQGLELLAYFRNRAPLDDSGMPKDRFSAEMPDATLATLKIQPSEPRDSAVYFCASGLKGNTEAFFGQGTRLTVV.

The CDR3 DNA is TGCGCCAGCAGCCCTACAGGAGGTCAACGGCCCCAGCATTTT. Translated, it gives CASSPTGGQRPQHF. The chain uses TRBV5-1 and TRBJ1-5, with a tentative D call TRBD1 (5 bases). Germline values: CDR1 SGHRS, CDR2 YFSETQ. Trimming stripped 4 bases from V and 9 bases from J, with 17 bases between. The CDR3 has 14 residues.

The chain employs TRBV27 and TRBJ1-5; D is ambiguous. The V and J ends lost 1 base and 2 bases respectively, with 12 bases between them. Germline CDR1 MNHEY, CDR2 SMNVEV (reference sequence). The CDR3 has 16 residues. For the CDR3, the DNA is TGTGCCAGCAGTTTATTGGGGTCTCTAGGCAATCAGCCCCAGCATTTT. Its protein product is CASSLLGSLGNQPQHF.

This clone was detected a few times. CDR3 sequence reads: CASNPQAIRPDEQFF. The CDR3 DNA reads TGCGCCAGCAACCCTCAGGCGATAAGGCCCGATGAGCAGTTCTTC. The chain is built from TRBV10-2 and TRBJ2-1; D ambiguous. CDR3 length: 15 amino acids. The germline CDR1 and CDR2 sequences are WSHSY and SAAADI. V lost 7 bases to trimming and J lost 8 bases, with 21 bases between them.

CDR3: CASSLGVARSKDEQYV. CDR3 DNA sequence: TGTGCCAGCAGCTTAGGGGTCGCGAGGTCAAAGGACGAGCAGTACGTC. The J gene is TRBJ2-7, the V gene TRBV11-3; D gene unclear. Germline V CDR1 and CDR2: SGHNT, YENEEA. The CDR3 extends over 16 amino acids. The ends were cut back, 1 base at V and 5 bases at J, with 18 bases in the middle.

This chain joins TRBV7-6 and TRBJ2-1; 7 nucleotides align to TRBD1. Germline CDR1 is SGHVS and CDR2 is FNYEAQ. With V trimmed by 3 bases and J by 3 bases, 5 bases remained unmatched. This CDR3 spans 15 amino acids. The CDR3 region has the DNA TGTGCCAGCAGCTTCAACAGGGGATTCTACAATGAGCAGTTCTTC. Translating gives CASSFNRGFYNEQFF.

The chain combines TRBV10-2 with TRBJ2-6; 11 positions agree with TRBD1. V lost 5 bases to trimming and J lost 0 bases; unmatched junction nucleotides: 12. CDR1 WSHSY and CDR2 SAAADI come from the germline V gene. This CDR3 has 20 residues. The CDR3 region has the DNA TGCGCCAGCAGTCTTAGGACAGGGGGCGCGGGTAGCTCTGGGGCCAACGTCCTGACTTTC. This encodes CASSLRTGGAGSSGANVLTF.

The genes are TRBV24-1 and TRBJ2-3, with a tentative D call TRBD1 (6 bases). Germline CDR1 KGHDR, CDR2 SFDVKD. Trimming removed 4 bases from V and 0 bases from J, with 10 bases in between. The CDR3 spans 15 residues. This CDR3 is CATSDGQFSTDTQYF. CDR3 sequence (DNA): TGTGCCACCAGTGACGGACAGTTTAGCACAGATACGCAGTATTTT.

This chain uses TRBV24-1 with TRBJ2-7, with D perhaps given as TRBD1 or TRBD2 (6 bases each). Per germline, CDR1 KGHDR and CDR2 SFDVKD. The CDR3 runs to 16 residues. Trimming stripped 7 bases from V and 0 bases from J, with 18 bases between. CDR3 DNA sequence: TGTGCCACCAGCCAAACCGGGGGCAAGGGCTCCTACGAGCAGTACTTC. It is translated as CATSQTGGKGSYEQYF.

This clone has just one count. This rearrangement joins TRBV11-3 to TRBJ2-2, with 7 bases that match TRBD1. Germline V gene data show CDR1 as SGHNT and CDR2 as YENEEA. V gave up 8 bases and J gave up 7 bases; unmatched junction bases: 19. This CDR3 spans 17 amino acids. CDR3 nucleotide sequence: TGTGCCAGCCGGGGAACGACAGGGCAGGGCGGACACGGGGAGCTGTTTTTT. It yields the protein CASRGTTGQGGHGELFF.

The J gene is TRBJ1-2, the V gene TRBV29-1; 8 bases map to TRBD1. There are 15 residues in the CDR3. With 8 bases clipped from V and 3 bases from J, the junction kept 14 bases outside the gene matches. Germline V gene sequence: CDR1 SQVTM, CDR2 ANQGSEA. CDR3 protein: CSPETQGALDYGYTF. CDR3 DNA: TGCAGCCCGGAGACCCAGGGGGCGTTGGACTATGGCTACACCTTC.

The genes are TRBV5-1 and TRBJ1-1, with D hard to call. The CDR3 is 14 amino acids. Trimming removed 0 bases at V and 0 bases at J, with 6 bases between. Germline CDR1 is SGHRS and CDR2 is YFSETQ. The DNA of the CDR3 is TGCGCCAGCAGCTTGGAAGGGTTGAACACTGAAGCTTTCTTT. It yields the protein CASSLEGLNTEAFF.